The entry that follows covers one TCR beta chain sequence. This specimen belongs to a study of cytomegalovirus exposure and HLA in healthy donors. The length of the CDR3 is 16 residues. CDR1 SGHRS and CDR2 YFSETQ come from the germline V gene. With 1 base removed from V and 3 bases from J, the gap between germline ends came to 17 bases. A multiplex PCR was run with 60 Vbeta primers and 13 Jbeta primers. Some clones are missing from TCRdb's copy, which holds only in-frame ones; the method was immunoSEQ multiplex PCR. The table includes around 200,000 clones, less than 90% detected once. The sequence was collected from a woman aged 30 to 39 in good health and CMV-seronegative. Sequencing input: PBMCs. The chain has TRBV5-1 and TRBJ2-7; a weak D match, TRBD2 (7 bases). The CDR3, as DNA: TGCGCCAGCAGCTTGAAAGGAGCAAGGGGGGGCTACGAGCAGTACTTC. This translates into CASSLKGARGGYEQYF. Based on the CDR3 plus reference TRBV5-1 and TRBJ2-7, the full variable domain is KAGVTQTPRYLIKTRGQQVTLSCSPISGHRSVSWYQQTPGQGLQFLFEYFSETQRNKGNFPGRFSGRQFSNSRSEMNVSTLELGDSALYLCASSLKGARGGYEQYFGPGTRLTVT.